The source of this T cell receptor (beta chain) is a study of shared clonotypes between healthy human individuals. Study-wide context: Aged between 18 and 49, the donors were a couple of women and a few men. The study's findings and limits: Across a handful of donors, naive CD4 shared 4.5% to 6%, naive CD8 under 4%, memory CD4 roughly 2.3%, memory CD8 under 0.5%.

Naive CD8 cells lacked CD45RO and underwent positive selection for CCR7, leaving out terminally differentiated effector memory CD45RA+ cells. Libraries were prepared by immunoSEQ multiplex PCR; TCRdb keeps only in-frame clonotypes and omits some of them. The sample shows around 560,000 clones, about 95% of them seen only once. Of note for this clone: Its antigen remains unidentified.

CDR3 length: 15 residues. Between the trimmed V and J ends, which lost 3 bases and 0 bases, there was a span of 11 bases. CDR1 is MNHNS and CDR2 is SASEGT in the germline V gene. Sequencing used naive CD8+ T cells sorted from blood. The sequence came from a woman in her twenties or thirties in good health. V and J are TRBV6-1 and TRBJ1-1; D is perhaps TRBD1 (5 bases). CDR3 region: CASSEGTAMNTEAFF. The CDR3 DNA reads as TGTGCCAGCAGTGAGGGGACGGCGATGAACACTGAAGCTTTCTTT.